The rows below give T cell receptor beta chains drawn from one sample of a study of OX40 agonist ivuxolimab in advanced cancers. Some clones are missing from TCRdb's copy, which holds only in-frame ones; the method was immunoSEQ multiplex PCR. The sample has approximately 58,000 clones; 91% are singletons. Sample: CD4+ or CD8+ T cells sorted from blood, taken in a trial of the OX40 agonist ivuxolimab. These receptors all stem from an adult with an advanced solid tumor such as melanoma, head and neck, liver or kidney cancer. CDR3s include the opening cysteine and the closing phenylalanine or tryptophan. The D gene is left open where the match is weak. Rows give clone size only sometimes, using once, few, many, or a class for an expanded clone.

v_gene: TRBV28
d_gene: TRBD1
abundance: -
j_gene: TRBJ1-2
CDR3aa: CASSLTGQGLYGYTF
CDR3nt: TGTGCCAGCAGTTTAACGGGACAGGGGCTCTATGGCTACACCTTC

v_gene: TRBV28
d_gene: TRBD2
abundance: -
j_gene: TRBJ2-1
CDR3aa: CASSAHLEAGSDNEQFF
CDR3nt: TGTGCCAGCAGTGCCCACCTGGAAGCGGGAAGTGACAATGAGCAGTTCTTC

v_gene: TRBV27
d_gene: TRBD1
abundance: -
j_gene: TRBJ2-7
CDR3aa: CASSPQGAEQYF
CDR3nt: TGTGCCAGCAGCCCTCAGGGGGCCGAGCAGTACTTC

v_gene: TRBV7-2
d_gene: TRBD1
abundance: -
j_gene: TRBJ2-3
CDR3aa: CASSSAPTGITDTQYF
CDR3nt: TGTGCCAGCAGCTCCGCCCCGACAGGGATCACAGATACGCAGTATTTT

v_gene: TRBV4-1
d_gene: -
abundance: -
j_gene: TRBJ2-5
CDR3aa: CASSQEDRSGQAQYF
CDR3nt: TGCGCCAGCAGCCAAGAAGATCGGAGCGGGCAGGCCCAGTACTTC

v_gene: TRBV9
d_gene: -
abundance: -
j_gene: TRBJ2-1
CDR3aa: CASSAPKGTYNEQFF
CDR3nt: TGTGCCAGCAGCGCCCCCAAAGGCACCTACAATGAGCAGTTCTTC

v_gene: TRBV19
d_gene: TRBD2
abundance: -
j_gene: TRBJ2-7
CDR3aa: CASSTSGTYEQYF
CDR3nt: TGTGCCAGTAGCACTAGCGGGACCTACGAGCAGTACTTC

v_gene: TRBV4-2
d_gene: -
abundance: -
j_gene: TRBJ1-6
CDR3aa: CASSQDRDSFASPLHF
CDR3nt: TGTGCCAGCAGCCAAGATCGTGACAGTTTTGCGTCACCCCTCCACTTT

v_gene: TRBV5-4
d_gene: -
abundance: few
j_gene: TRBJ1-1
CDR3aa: CASSLERTNTEAFF
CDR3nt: TGTGCCAGCAGCTTGGAACGAACTAACACTGAAGCTTTCTTT

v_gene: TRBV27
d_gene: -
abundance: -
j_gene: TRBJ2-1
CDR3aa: CASSLNYNEQFF
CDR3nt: TGTGCCAGCAGTCTCAATTACAATGAGCAGTTCTTC

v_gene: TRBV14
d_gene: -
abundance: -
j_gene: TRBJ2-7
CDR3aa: CASSPPSRDYEQYF
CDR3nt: TGTGCCAGCAGCCCCCCCTCACGGGACTACGAGCAGTACTTC

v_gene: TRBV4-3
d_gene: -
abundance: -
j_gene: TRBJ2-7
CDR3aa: CASSQDTGMASIPYEQYF
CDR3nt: TGCGCCAGCAGCCAAGATACTGGGATGGCTAGTATCCCCTACGAGCAGTACTTC

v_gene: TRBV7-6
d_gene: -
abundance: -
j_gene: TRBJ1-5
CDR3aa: CASSLEGEGNQPQHF
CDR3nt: TGTGCCAGCAGCTTAGAAGGGGAGGGCAATCAGCCCCAGCATTTT

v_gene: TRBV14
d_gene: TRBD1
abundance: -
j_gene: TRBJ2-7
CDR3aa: CASSQPGGQGTYEQYF
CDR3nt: TGTGCCAGCAGCCAACCGGGAGGACAGGGGACCTACGAGCAGTACTTC

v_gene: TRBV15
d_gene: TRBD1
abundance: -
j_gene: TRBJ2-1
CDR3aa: CATEQGADGTSYNEQFF
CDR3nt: TGTGCCACCGAACAGGGGGCGGACGGGACCTCCTACAATGAGCAGTTCTTC

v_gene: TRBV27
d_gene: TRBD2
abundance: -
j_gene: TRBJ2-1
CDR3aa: CATSFGLAAPGMLF
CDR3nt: TGTGCCACCTCTTTCGGACTAGCGGCCCCAGGTATGCTCTTC

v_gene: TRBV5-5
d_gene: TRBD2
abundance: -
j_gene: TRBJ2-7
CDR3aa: CASSHTSGSRRYEQYF
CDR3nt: TGTGCCAGCAGCCACACTAGCGGGAGTCGTCGCTACGAGCAGTACTTC

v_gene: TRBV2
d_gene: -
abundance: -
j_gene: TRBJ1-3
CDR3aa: CASSDQQGGNTIYF
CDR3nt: TGTGCCAGCAGTGATCAACAGGGAGGAAACACCATATATTTT

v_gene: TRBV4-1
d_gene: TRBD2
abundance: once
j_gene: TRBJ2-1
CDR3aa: CASSQDSGATYNEQFF
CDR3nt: TGCGCCAGCAGCCAAGATAGCGGGGCAACCTACAATGAGCAGTTCTTC

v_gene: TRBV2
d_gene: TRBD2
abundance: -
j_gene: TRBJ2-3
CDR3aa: CASSALILAGDVDTQYF
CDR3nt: TGTGCCAGCAGTGCCCTCATACTAGCGGGAGATGTAGATACGCAGTATTTT

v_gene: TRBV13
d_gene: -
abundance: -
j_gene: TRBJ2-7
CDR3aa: CASSLGLYEQYF
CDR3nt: TGTGCCAGCAGCTTGGGGTTATACGAGCAGTACTTC

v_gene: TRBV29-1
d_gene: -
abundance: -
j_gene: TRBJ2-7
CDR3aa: CSVVEGRGRYEQYF
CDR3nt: TGCAGCGTTGTTGAGGGACGTGGACGGTACGAGCAGTACTTC

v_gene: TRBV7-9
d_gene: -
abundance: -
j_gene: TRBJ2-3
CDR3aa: CASSLEIDTQYF
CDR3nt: TGTGCCAGCAGCTTGGAAATAGATACGCAGTATTTT

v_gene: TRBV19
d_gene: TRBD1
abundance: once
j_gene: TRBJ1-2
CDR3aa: CASSLERQGSFGYTF
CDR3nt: TGTGCCAGTAGCCTGGAACGACAGGGGTCTTTCGGCTACACCTTC

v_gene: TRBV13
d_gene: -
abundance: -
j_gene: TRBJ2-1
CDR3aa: CASSLGTAHNEQFF
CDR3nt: TGTGCCAGCAGCTTAGGGACAGCCCACAATGAGCAGTTCTTC

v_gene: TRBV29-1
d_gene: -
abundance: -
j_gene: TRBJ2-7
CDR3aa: CSVEGGGGDYEQYF
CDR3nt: TGCAGCGTTGAAGGAGGGGGAGGGGACTACGAGCAGTACTTC

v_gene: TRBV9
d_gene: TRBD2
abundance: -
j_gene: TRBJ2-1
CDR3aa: CASSVGPAGARNEQFF
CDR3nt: TGTGCCAGCAGCGTAGGTCCAGCGGGAGCAAGAAATGAGCAGTTCTTC

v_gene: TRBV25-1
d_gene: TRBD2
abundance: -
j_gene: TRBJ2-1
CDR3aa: CATSTSGRSHEQFF
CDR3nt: TGTGCCACTTCGACTAGCGGGAGGTCCCATGAGCAGTTCTTC

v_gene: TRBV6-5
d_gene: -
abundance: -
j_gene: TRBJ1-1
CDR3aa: CASRTDSTGTEAFF
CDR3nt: TGTGCCAGCAGAACGGACAGCACGGGCACTGAAGCTTTCTTT

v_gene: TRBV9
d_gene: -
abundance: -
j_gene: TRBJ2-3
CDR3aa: CASSPNTDTQYF
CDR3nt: TGTGCCAGCAGCCCAAACACAGATACGCAGTATTTT

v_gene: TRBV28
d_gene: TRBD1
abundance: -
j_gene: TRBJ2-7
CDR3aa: CASSLTGVNEQYF
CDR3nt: TGTGCCAGCAGTTTAACAGGGGTAAACGAGCAGTACTTC

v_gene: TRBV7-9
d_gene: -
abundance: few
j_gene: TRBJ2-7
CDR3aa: CASSGGSGSSYEQYF
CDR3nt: TGTGCCAGCAGCGGCGGCTCGGGGTCCTCCTACGAGCAGTACTTC

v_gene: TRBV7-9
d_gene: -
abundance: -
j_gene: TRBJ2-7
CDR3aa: CASSLGAYEQYF
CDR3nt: TGTGCCAGCAGCTTAGGTGCCTACGAGCAGTACTTC

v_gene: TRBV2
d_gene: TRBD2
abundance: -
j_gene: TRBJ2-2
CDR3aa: CASSHGLASTGELFF
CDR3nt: TGTGCCAGCAGTCACGGACTAGCGAGCACCGGGGAGCTGTTTTTT

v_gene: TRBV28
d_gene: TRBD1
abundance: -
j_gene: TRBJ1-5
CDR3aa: CASSWPKDRENSNQPQHF
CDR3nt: TGTGCCAGCAGTTGGCCTAAGGACAGGGAAAATAGCAATCAGCCCCAGCATTTT

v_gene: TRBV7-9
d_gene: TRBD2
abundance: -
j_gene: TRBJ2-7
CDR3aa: CASSPRVAGIIYEQYF
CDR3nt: TGTGCCAGCAGCCCCCGGGTAGCGGGAATCATCTACGAGCAGTACTTC

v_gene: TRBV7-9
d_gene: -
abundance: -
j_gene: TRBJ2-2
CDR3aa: CASSPVAGTGELFF
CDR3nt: TGTGCCAGCAGCCCAGTTGCTGGCACCGGGGAGCTGTTTTTT

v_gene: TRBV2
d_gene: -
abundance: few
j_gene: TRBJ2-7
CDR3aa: CASSETPGSTYEQYF
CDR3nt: TGTGCCAGCAGTGAAACCCCGGGCTCCACCTACGAGCAGTACTTC

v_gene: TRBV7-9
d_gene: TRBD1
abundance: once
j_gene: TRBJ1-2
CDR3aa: CASSPGQGTNYGYTF
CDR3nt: TGTGCCAGCAGCCCAGGACAGGGGACCAACTATGGCTACACCTTC

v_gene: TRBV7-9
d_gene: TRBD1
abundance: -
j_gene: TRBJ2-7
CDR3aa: CASSLGQGGYEQYF
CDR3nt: TGTGCCAGCAGCTTGGGACAGGGGGGTTACGAGCAGTACTTC

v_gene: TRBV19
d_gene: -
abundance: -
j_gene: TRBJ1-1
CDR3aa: CASSIGPGPGTEAFF
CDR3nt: TGTGCCAGTAGTATAGGCCCGGGCCCGGGAACTGAAGCTTTCTTT